Below, 17 T cell receptor beta chains from the same sample are listed, as sequenced in a study of cytomegalovirus exposure and HLA in healthy donors. The PCR used 60 Vbeta and 13 Jbeta primers. Data came from immunoSEQ multiplex PCR; TCRdb stores just in-frame clones and leaves some out. The table includes 100,000 to 150,000 clones, 65% to 85% detected once. Sample: PBMCs. The source is a woman between 18 and 30 years old in good health and CMV-seronegative.

This chain joins TRBV6-5 and TRBJ2-3; 10 positions agree with TRBD2. J gave up 4 bases and V 2 bases, and 3 bases lay outside the gene matches. The CDR3 has 15 residues. Germline V lookup: CDR1 MNHEY, CDR2 SVGAGI. The CDR3 region is CASSYAAGGADTQYF. For the CDR3, the DNA is TGTGCCAGCAGTTACGCAGCGGGAGGGGCAGATACGCAGTATTTT.

The chain joins TRBV2 to TRBJ2-5; 12 nucleotides align to TRBD2. Germline lookup yields CDR1 SNHLY and CDR2 FYNNEI. CDR3 length: 15 amino acids. The junction had 10 bases not matched to a gene; V was cut back by 5 bases and J by 9 bases. In nucleotides, the CDR3 is TGTGCCAGCAGTTCGACTAGCGGGAGACTGGAGGCCCAGTACTTC. Translation gives CASSSTSGRLEAQYF.

The CDR3 bases are TGCGCCAGCAGCTTGGAGGCTCGGCGGGAGACCCAGTACTTC. Translated, it gives CASSLEARRETQYF. The chain recombines TRBV5-1 with TRBJ2-5; no firm D call. This CDR3 is 14 amino acids long. The V end lost 0 bases, the J end lost 5 bases, and 11 bases lay between the germline ends. The V gene's germline CDR1 is SGHRS and CDR2 YFSETQ.

The gene calls are TRBV2 and TRBJ2-7; D not certain. V lost 2 bases and J 4 bases, leaving 12 bases between the germline ends. This CDR3 contains 14 residues. The germline V gene encodes CDR1 SNHLY and CDR2 FYNNEI. CDR3 in amino acids: CASSESSGRYEQYF. CDR3 in DNA: TGTGCCAGCAGTGAAAGTTCCGGCAGGTACGAGCAGTACTTC.

The chain uses TRBV10-3 and TRBJ1-2; 11 nucleotides agree with TRBD1. Per the germline V gene, CDR1 is ENHRY and CDR2 is SYGVKD. The CDR3 consists of 16 residues. Trimming cost V 4 bases and J 5 bases; bases outside gene matches: 9. CDR3 nucleotide sequence: TGTGCCATCAGTGCCCGGACAGGGGGCGAAGGTTATGGCTACACCTTC. This sequence encodes CAISARTGGEGYGYTF.

The J gene is TRBJ2-3, the V gene TRBV4-1; a weak D match, TRBD2 (5 bases). The V end was cut by 2 bases, the J end by 3 bases, with 21 bases between. This CDR3 is 18 amino acids long. In germline, CDR1 is MGHRA, CDR2 YSYEKL. CDR3 region: CASSQRATFSVTTDTQYF. Written as DNA, the CDR3 is TGCGCCAGCAGCCAACGGGCTACTTTTAGCGTAACAACAGATACGCAGTATTTT.

The DNA of the CDR3 is TGTGCCAGCAGTGATTGGGAGACTGAAGCTTTCTTT. It codes for CASSDWETEAFF. This chain uses TRBV25-1 with TRBJ1-1; D uncertain. This CDR3 is built from 12 residues. With 3 bases removed from V and 5 bases from J, the gap between germline ends came to 7 bases. CDR1 is MGHDK and CDR2 is SYGVNS in the germline V gene.

The chain links TRBV6-1 to TRBJ2-7; D perhaps matches TRBD1 (5 bases). In germline, CDR1 is MNHNS, CDR2 SASEGT. This CDR3 has 13 amino acids. With 5 bases removed from V and 7 bases from J, the gap between germline ends came to 15 bases. The CDR3 loop reads CASSRQWSMEQYF. The DNA of the CDR3 is TGTGCCAGCAGTAGACAGTGGAGCATGGAGCAGTACTTC.

The chain combines TRBV19 with TRBJ2-7, with D tentatively TRBD2 (5 bases). V lost 8 bases and J lost 5, with 16 bases in between. Germline V gene data show CDR1 as LNHDA and CDR2 as SQIVND (reference sequence). The CDR3 is made up of 13 amino acids. The CDR3 sequence: CASAEGQDDEQYF. The CDR3 coding sequence is TGTGCCAGTGCTGAGGGTCAGGACGACGAGCAGTACTTC.

A note on this clone: One end of the junction is discordant with germline, which a read error may explain. The chain is built from TRBV27 and TRBJ2-6; 8 bases line up with TRBD2. This CDR3 spans 18 amino acids. The germline gives CDR1 MNHEY, CDR2 SMNVEV (reference sequence). The DNA of the CDR3 is TGTGCCACCAGTCGGGGGTCCGGGAGGGCCTCTGGGGCCAACGTCCTGACTTTC. Translating it yields CATSRGSGRASGANVLTF.

The chain has TRBV30 and TRBJ2-7; possible D gene TRBD2, 6 bases. The CDR3 consists of 15 residues. V was pared by 0 bases and J by 2 bases, with 14 bases between. From germline, CDR1 is GTSNPN and CDR2 SVGIG (reference sequence). The CDR3: CAWSVGGMNPYEQYF. In DNA, the CDR3 is TGTGCCTGGAGTGTTGGCGGGATGAATCCCTACGAGCAGTACTTC.

The V and J genes are TRBV5-1 and TRBJ1-2; TRBD1 might be the D (5 bases). Germline CDR1 is SGHRS and CDR2 is YFSETQ. Trimming shortened V by 3 bases and J by 5 bases, and 23 bases separated the two germline ends. The CDR3 consists of 17 residues. In DNA, the CDR3 is TGCGCCAGCAGCTCCTCCCTCTCCGCGGCAGGGTTTTATGGCTACACCTTC. This codes for CASSSSLSAAGFYGYTF. The full variable domain, in which reference TRBV5-1 and TRBJ1-2 provide the parts outside the CDR3, is KAGVTQTPRYLIKTRGQQVTLSCSPISGHRSVSWYQQTPGQGLQFLFEYFSETQRNKGNFPGRFSGRQFSNSRSEMNVSTLELGDSALYLCASSSSLSAAGFYGYTFGSGTRLTVV.

CDR3 amino acids: CASSSGRGTDTQYF. In DNA form, the CDR3 reads TGTGCCAGCAGTAGCGGGAGGGGCACAGATACGCAGTATTTT. The chain joins TRBV7-9 to TRBJ2-3; 11 bases are a match to TRBD2. CDR1 is SEHNR, CDR2 FQNEAQ, per germline (reference sequence). J was trimmed by 1 base and V by 6 bases; bases with no gene match: 0. This CDR3 contains 14 residues.

This chain links TRBV28 with TRBJ1-1; 7 bases align to TRBD1. Germline V gene sequence: CDR1 MDHEN, CDR2 SYDVKM. The CDR3 length is 14 residues. Trimming cost V 5 bases and J 5 bases; bases outside gene matches: 8. The CDR3 sequence: CASSLQGGRTEAFF. In DNA form, the CDR3 reads TGTGCCAGCAGTCTCCAGGGGGGAAGGACTGAAGCTTTCTTT.

This chain's CDR3 is CASSGLAGSSYNEQFF. CDR3 in DNA: TGTGCCAGTAGTGGACTAGCGGGATCCTCCTACAATGAGCAGTTCTTC. The chain is built from TRBV19 and TRBJ2-1; TRBD2 matches at 12 bases. The CDR3 spans 16 residues. Per the germline V gene, CDR1 is LNHDA and CDR2 is SQIVND (reference sequence). Germline trimming cut 5 bases from V and 0 bases from J; bases unmatched to any gene: 2. Using reference TRBV19 and TRBJ2-1 for the parts outside the CDR3, the full variable domain is DGGITQSPKYLFRKEGQNVTLSCEQNLNHDAMYWYRQDPGQGLRLIYYSQIVNDFQKGDIAEGYSVSREKKESFPLTVTSAQKNPTAFYLCASSGLAGSSYNEQFFGPGTRLTVL.

The V call is TRBV30, the J call TRBJ2-7, with 12 bases that match TRBD2. Germline assignment: CDR1 GTSNPN and CDR2 SVGIG (reference sequence). This CDR3 contains 16 residues. The V gene end was trimmed by 2 bases and the J gene end by 0 bases; junction bases not matched to a gene: 5. The CDR3 reads CAWSRGLAGLSYEQYF. CDR3 in DNA: TGTGCCTGGAGTCGGGGACTAGCGGGCCTCTCCTACGAGCAGTACTTC.

The chain carries TRBV5-1 and TRBJ1-2, with 11 bases fitting TRBD1. Trimming at V came to 4 bases and at J to 3 bases, leaving 5 bases not matched to a gene. Looked up from germline, CDR1 is SGHRS and CDR2 is YFSETQ. The CDR3 loop spans 15 amino acids. For the CDR3, the DNA is TGCGCCAGCAGCAGGCCGGGACAGGGGGACTATGGCTACACCTTC. As protein: CASSRPGQGDYGYTF.